Shown below are 2 T cell receptor beta chains from a single sample sequenced in a study of T cells expressing NK-cell markers. TCRdb reprocessed the 5' RACE reads and reports one entry per CDR3 protein, with no DNA. The sample has approximately 440,000 distinct CDR3 sequences. The sequenced sample consisted of blood T cells: a sorted CD56 or NKG2C T cell subset, CD4+ or CD8+ T cells, or bulk PBMC T cells (not recorded which). The source of these receptors is a woman between 45 and 60 years old in good health.

The chain recombines TRBV7-8 with TRBJ2-1; TCRdb's assignment of TRBD2 cannot be checked, as there is no DNA. In germline, CDR1 is SGHVS, CDR2 FQNEAQ. The length of the CDR3 is 14 residues. CDR3 protein: CASSSRTRPHEQFF.

The chain uses TRBV6-1 and TRBJ1-5. Germline V gene sequence: CDR1 MNHNS, CDR2 SASEGT. This CDR3 has 14 amino acids. This chain's CDR3 is CASSEGGSLWPQHF.